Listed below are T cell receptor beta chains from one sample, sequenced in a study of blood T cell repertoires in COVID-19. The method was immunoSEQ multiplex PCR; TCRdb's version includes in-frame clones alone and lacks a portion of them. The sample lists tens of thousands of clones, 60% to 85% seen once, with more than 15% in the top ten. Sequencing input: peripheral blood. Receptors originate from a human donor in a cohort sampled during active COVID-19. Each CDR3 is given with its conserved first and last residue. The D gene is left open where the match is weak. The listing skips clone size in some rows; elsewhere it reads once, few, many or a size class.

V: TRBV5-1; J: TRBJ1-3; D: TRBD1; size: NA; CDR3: CASRETGGSGNTIYF; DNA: TGCGCCAGCAGGGAGACAGGGGGATCCGGAAACACCATATATTTT
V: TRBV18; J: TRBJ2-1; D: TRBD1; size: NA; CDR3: CASSLSGPTGGWSEQFF; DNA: TGTGCCAGCTCACTATCCGGTCCGACAGGGGGCTGGAGTGAGCAGTTCTTC
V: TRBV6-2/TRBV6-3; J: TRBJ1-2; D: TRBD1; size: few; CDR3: CASSLPEPGQGSWGYTF; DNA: TGTGCCAGCAGCCTGCCCGAGCCGGGACAGGGGTCGTGGGGCTACACCTTC
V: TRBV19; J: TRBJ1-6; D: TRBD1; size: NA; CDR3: CASSTQGVRNSPLHF; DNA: TGTGCCAGTAGCACACAGGGGGTTCGGAATTCACCCCTCCACTTT
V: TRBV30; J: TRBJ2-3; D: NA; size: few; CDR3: CAWSSNSPDTQYF; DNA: TGTGCCTGGAGTAGCAATAGTCCAGATACGCAGTATTTT
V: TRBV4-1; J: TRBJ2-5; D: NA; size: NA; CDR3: CASSQVRGGETQYF; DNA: TGCGCCAGCAGCCAGGTCCGAGGGGGAGAGACCCAGTACTTC
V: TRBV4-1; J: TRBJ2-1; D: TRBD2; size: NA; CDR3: CASSQGALAGDNEQFF; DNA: TGCGCCAGCAGCCAAGGGGCGCTAGCGGGGGACAATGAGCAGTTCTTC
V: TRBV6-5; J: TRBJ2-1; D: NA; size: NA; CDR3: CASSYSKLTEQFF; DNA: TGTGCCAGCAGTTACTCGAAACTTACGGAGCAGTTCTTC
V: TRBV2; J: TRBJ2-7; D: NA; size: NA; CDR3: CAAGTFYEQYF; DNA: TGTGCCGCCGGGACTTTCTACGAGCAGTACTTC
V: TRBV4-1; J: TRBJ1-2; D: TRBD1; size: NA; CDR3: CASSQPGQNYGYTF; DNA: TGCGCCAGCAGCCAGCCGGGACAGAACTATGGCTACACCTTC
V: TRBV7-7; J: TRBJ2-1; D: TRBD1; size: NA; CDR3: CASSLGYRGYEQFF; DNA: TGTGCTAGCAGCTTAGGATACAGGGGGTATGAGCAGTTCTTC
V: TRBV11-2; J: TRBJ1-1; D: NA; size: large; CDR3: CASSPEAWTSNTEAFF; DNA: TGTGCCAGCAGCCCGGAGGCCTGGACCTCCAACACTGAAGCTTTCTTT
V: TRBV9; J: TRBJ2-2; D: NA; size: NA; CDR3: CASSVEGVDTGELFF; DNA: TGTGCCAGCAGCGTAGAGGGAGTGGACACCGGGGAGCTGTTTTTT
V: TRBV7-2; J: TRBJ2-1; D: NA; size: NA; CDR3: CASSLVASIEQFF; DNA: TGTGCCAGCAGCTTAGTAGCTAGTATTGAGCAGTTCTTC
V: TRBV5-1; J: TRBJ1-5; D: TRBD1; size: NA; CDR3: CASSLVTGPNQPQHF; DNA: TGCGCCAGCAGCTTGGTGACAGGGCCAAATCAGCCCCAGCATTTT
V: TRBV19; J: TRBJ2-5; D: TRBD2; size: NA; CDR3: CASSIMERGGGKTQYF; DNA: TGTGCCAGTAGTATAATGGAGCGGGGGGGCGGAAAGACCCAGTACTTC
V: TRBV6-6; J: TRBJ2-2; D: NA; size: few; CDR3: CASSYAGSGTGELFF; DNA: TGTGCCAGCAGTTACGCCGGGAGTGGCACCGGGGAGCTGTTTTTT
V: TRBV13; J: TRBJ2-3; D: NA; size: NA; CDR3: CASSLAGVHTDTQYF; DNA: TGTGCCAGCAGCTTAGCGGGGGTTCACACAGATACGCAGTATTTT